These 23 T cell receptor beta chains came from one sample sequenced in a study of OX40 agonist ivuxolimab in advanced cancers. Measured with immunoSEQ multiplex PCR; TCRdb has only the in-frame clones, and not every one. The sample yields some 43,000 clones, 75% to 90% seen once. This specimen consisted of CD4+ or CD8+ T cells sorted from blood, obtained in a trial of the OX40 agonist ivuxolimab. Receptors originate from an adult with an advanced solid tumor such as melanoma, head and neck, liver or kidney cancer.

J is TRBJ1-2 and V is TRBV5-4, with 9 bases identical to TRBD1. CDR1 and CDR2 from the germline V gene are SGHNT and YYREEE (reference sequence). This CDR3 comprises 14 residues. Losses at the gene ends were 3 bases for V and 7 bases for J; bases not matched to a gene: 7. This chain's CDR3 is CASSSRTGAAGYTF. DNA for the CDR3: TGTGCCAGCAGCTCTCGGACAGGGGCGGCTGGCTACACCTTC.

V usage is TRBV10-3 and J usage is TRBJ2-1; 7 nucleotides align to TRBD2. With V trimmed by 0 bases and J by 7 bases, 15 bases remained unmatched. The CDR3 totals 18 residues. The V gene's germline CDR1 is ENHRY and CDR2 SYGVKD. CDR3 sequence: CAISESSRWPSGLNEQFF. Here the CDR3 DNA reads TGTGCCATCAGTGAGTCCAGCCGTTGGCCTAGCGGCCTAAATGAGCAGTTCTTC.

This rearrangement joins TRBV7-8 to TRBJ1-6; 7 positions match TRBD1. The germline gives CDR1 SGHVS, CDR2 FQNEAQ. This CDR3 has 14 residues. The ends lost 5 bases at V and 10 bases at J; junction bases unmatched: 8. The CDR3 protein is CASSPPTGKSPLHF. DNA of the CDR3: TGTGCCAGCAGCCCCCCGACAGGGAAATCACCCCTCCACTTT.

The J gene is TRBJ2-1, the V gene TRBV18; 10 bases are shared with TRBD1. CDR1 and CDR2 (germline): KGHSH, LQKENI. The CDR3 is 15 residues long. The V gene end was trimmed by 6 bases and the J gene end by 5 bases; junction bases not matched to a gene: 7. The DNA of the CDR3 is TGTGCCAGCTCGCCCGGGACAGGGGCAAACAATGAGCAGTTCTTC. Its translation is CASSPGTGANNEQFF.

In nucleotides, the CDR3 is TGTGCCAGCAGTTCCAGGGTTGGGGCCAACGTCCTGACTTTC. Translated, it gives CASSSRVGANVLTF. The chain combines TRBV28 with TRBJ2-6; perhaps TRBD1 as D (5 bases). Trimming took off 4 bases at V and 3 bases at J, with 7 bases between the two ends. This CDR3 is built from 14 residues. The germline CDR1 and CDR2 sequences are MDHEN and SYDVKM.

The V gene is TRBV2, the J gene TRBJ1-6; TRBD1 matches 10 bases. Germline assignment: CDR1 SNHLY and CDR2 FYNNEI. V lost 6 bases and J lost 9; bases outside the gene matches: 8. The CDR3 spans 15 residues. DNA of the CDR3: TGTGCCAGCAGGGGACAGGGGTTCAGCGGTTCACCCCTCCACTTT. The encoded protein is CASRGQGFSGSPLHF.

J is TRBJ2-7 and V is TRBV27, with 7 bases fitting TRBD2. Germline trimming cut 1 base from V and 0 bases from J; bases unmatched to any gene: 9. CDR3 size: 17 residues. CDR1 is MNHEY, CDR2 SMNVEV, per germline (reference sequence). The CDR3 region is CASSLLVGGGTSYEQYF. CDR3 nucleotide sequence: TGTGCCAGCAGTTTATTAGTCGGCGGGGGTACCTCCTACGAGCAGTACTTC.

The V gene is TRBV12-5, the J gene TRBJ2-3, with TRBD2 identical over 14 bases. V trimming: 6 bases; J trimming: 9 bases; junction bases outside the gene matches: 11. This CDR3 is built from 16 residues. Germline assignment: CDR1 LGHNT and CDR2 FRNRAP. In DNA, the CDR3 is TGTGCTAGTGGCCCTCCGGGACTAGCGGGAGCAAAGACGCAGTATTTT. Protein product: CASGPPGLAGAKTQYF.

This chain joins TRBV7-9 and TRBJ1-1; D unclear. Germline CDR1 and CDR2: SEHNR and FQNEAQ (reference sequence). The ends were cut back, 3 bases at V and 8 bases at J, with 10 bases in the middle. The CDR3 totals 12 residues. This chain's CDR3 is CASSFIGGEAFF. CDR3 DNA sequence: TGTGCCAGCAGCTTTATTGGAGGGGAAGCTTTCTTT.

V is TRBV4-1 and J is TRBJ2-5; tentatively, D is TRBD1 (6 bases). The end of the DNA fits TRBJ2-7 better, so the J call may be wrong. The CDR3 totals 16 residues. Per germline, CDR1 MGHRA and CDR2 YSYEKL. The CDR3 reads CASSQGYREASYEQYF. The CDR3 DNA is TGCGCCAGCAGCCAGGGATACAGGGAAGCCTCCTACGAGCAGTACTTC.

The chain carries TRBV9 and TRBJ1-5; 9 bases fit TRBD1. This CDR3 region has 15 residues. Germline loops: CDR1 SGDLS, CDR2 YYNGEE. With V trimmed by 3 bases and J by 1 base, 2 bases remained unmatched. Here the CDR3 reads CASSEGQGSNQPQHF. The CDR3 bases are TGTGCCAGCAGCGAGGGACAGGGAAGCAATCAGCCCCAGCATTTT.

This clone turned up a few times. The gene calls are TRBV28 and TRBJ2-7; no definite D call. The CDR3 contains 16 residues. The germline V and J ends were trimmed by 7 bases and 0 bases, with 19 bases remaining between them. CDR1 is MDHEN, CDR2 SYDVKM, per germline. CDR3 amino acids: CASTPLSSSSSYEQYF. In DNA, the CDR3 is TGTGCCAGCACTCCTCTATCGTCCTCAAGCTCCTACGAGCAGTACTTC. Together with reference TRBV28 and TRBJ2-7, the CDR3 gives the full variable domain: DVKVTQSSRYLVKRTGEKVFLECVQDMDHENMFWYRQDPGLGLRLIYFSYDVKMKEKGDIPEGYSVSREKKERFSLILESASTNQTSMYLCASTPLSSSSSYEQYFGPGTRLTVT.

This clone is a singleton in its sample. J is TRBJ1-5 and V is TRBV27; D ambiguous. This CDR3 region has 16 residues. Trimming removed 3 bases at V and 7 bases at J, with 19 bases between. Germline V lookup: CDR1 MNHEY, CDR2 SMNVEV (reference sequence). CDR3: CASSFGPPFITQPQHF. The CDR3 coding sequence is TGTGCCAGCAGTTTCGGACCGCCTTTCATTACACAGCCCCAGCATTTT.

The count of this clone is one. The chain links TRBV28 to TRBJ2-7, with a tentative D call TRBD1 (6 bases). Looked up from germline, CDR1 is MDHEN and CDR2 is SYDVKM. The CDR3 consists of 15 residues. Trimming removed 4 bases at V and 0 bases at J, with 13 bases between. Written as DNA, the CDR3 is TGTGCCAGCAGTTCCCCGGACAGTTCCTCCTACGAGCAGTACTTC. Its translation is CASSSPDSSSYEQYF.

The chain couples TRBV19 to TRBJ2-7; the match to TRBD2 covers 8 bases. Germline CDR1 reads LNHDA; CDR2 reads SQIVND (reference sequence). J lost 6 bases, V lost 5 bases, and 9 bases had no gene match. The CDR3 is made up of 14 amino acids. CDR3 region: CASSGRTSWVEQYF. The CDR3 DNA sequence: TGTGCCAGTAGTGGGAGGACTAGCTGGGTCGAGCAGTACTTC.

V is TRBV28 and J is TRBJ2-7, with a tentative D call TRBD1 (5 bases). Trimming took 2 bases from V and 5 from J, leaving 13 bases between them. Per germline, CDR1 MDHEN and CDR2 SYDVKM. This CDR3 is built from 14 residues. The CDR3 protein is CASSLPQGYHEQYF. Here the CDR3 DNA reads TGTGCCAGCAGTTTACCGCAGGGATACCACGAGCAGTACTTC.

This clone was counted only a few times. The chain carries TRBV2 and TRBJ2-2, with D perhaps TRBD1 (6 bases). Per germline, CDR1 SNHLY and CDR2 FYNNEI. The CDR3 is made up of 13 amino acids. V gave up 6 bases and J gave up 5 bases, with 10 bases separating them. The CDR3 spells CASSPQGTGELFF. The CDR3 coding sequence is TGTGCCAGCAGCCCCCAGGGGACCGGGGAGCTGTTTTTT. Drawing the rest from reference TRBV2 and TRBJ2-2, the complete variable domain is EPEVTQTPSHQVTQMGQEVILRCVPISNHLYFYWYRQILGQKVEFLVSFYNNEISEKSEIFDDQFSVERPDGSNFTLKIRSTKLEDSAMYFCASSPQGTGELFFGEGSRLTVL.

The gene calls are TRBV29-1 and TRBJ2-7, with no clear D. Per the germline V gene, CDR1 is SQVTM and CDR2 is ANQGSEA. V was pared by 3 bases and J by 3 bases, with 6 bases between. The CDR3 runs to 11 residues. CDR3 in amino acids: CSVETVYEQYF. Here the CDR3 DNA reads TGCAGCGTTGAGACGGTCTACGAGCAGTACTTC.

The rearrangement uses TRBV20-1 and TRBJ2-7, with D perhaps TRBD1 (5 bases). CDR3 size: 11 residues. The germline V gene encodes CDR1 DFQATT and CDR2 SNEGSKA (reference sequence). With 3 bases removed from V and 5 bases from J, the gap between germline ends came to 8 bases. DNA of the CDR3: TGCAGTGCTAGCAGGGCCCACGAGCAGTACTTC. Its translation: CSASRAHEQYF.

This clone was counted a few times. The chain employs TRBV5-6 and TRBJ2-3; the D gene is possibly TRBD2 (6 bases). Germline CDR1 SGHDT, CDR2 YYEEEE. V lost 4 bases, J lost 6 bases, and 18 bases lay in between. The CDR3 extends over 15 amino acids. The CDR3 is CASSVDGGRIDTQYF. The CDR3 DNA sequence: TGTGCCAGCAGCGTTGACGGGGGAAGGATCGATACGCAGTATTTT. Full variable domain (outside the CDR3, taken from reference TRBV5-6 and TRBJ2-3): DAGVTQSPTHLIKTRGQQVTLRCSPKSGHDTVSWYQQALGQGPQFIFQYYEEEERQRGNFPDRFSGHQFPNYSSELNVNALLLGDSALYLCASSVDGGRIDTQYFGPGTRLTVL.

The chain links TRBV15 to TRBJ2-7; 11 bases are a match to TRBD1. J was trimmed by 6 bases and V by 6 bases; bases with no gene match: 7. The germline gives CDR1 LNHNV, CDR2 YYDKDF (reference sequence). This CDR3 contains 14 residues. The CDR3 DNA is TGTGCCACCAGTCCAGGACAGGGGGCCGGCGAGCAGTACTTC. Translated, it gives CATSPGQGAGEQYF.

This clone was seen a few times. The rearrangement links TRBV11-3 to TRBJ2-7, with 15 bases aligning to TRBD2. V was pared by 5 bases and J by 0 bases, with 8 bases of the junction left unmatched. There are 18 residues in the CDR3. CDR1 is SGHNT and CDR2 is YENEEA in the germline V gene. The CDR3 loop is CASSPRTSGGASSYEQYF. In DNA form, the CDR3 reads TGTGCCAGCAGCCCCCGGACTAGCGGGGGGGCCAGCTCCTACGAGCAGTACTTC.

The chain has TRBV30 and TRBJ2-5; D call uncertain. The J call may be wrong; the DNA end is better matched by TRBJ2-7. CDR1 is GTSNPN and CDR2 is SVGIG in the germline V gene (reference sequence). The CDR3 loop spans 11 amino acids. The chain's CDR3 is CASGEVYEQYF. CDR3 DNA sequence: TGTGCCTCAGGAGAGGTCTACGAGCAGTACTTC.